The source of this TCR beta chain is a study of T cells after yellow fever vaccination. In TCRdb, the 5' RACE reads were re-called with MiXCR into one record per CDR3 protein. The data show some 240,000 distinct CDR3 sequences, with approximately 5.2% seen just once and approximately 3.5% held by the top ten. This receptor was taken from a man between 18 and 29 years old who received the YFV17D yellow fever vaccine. Sequenced material: CD4+ T cells sorted from PBMCs, taken on the day of the yellow fever booster vaccination.

The CDR3 bases are TGTGCCAGCAGCCAGGACAGGGGGCCGATCTATGGCTACACCTTC. It codes for CASSQDRGPIYGYTF. The gene calls are TRBV7-2 and TRBJ1-2, with 11 bases matching TRBD1. The length of the CDR3 is 15 residues. Germline V CDR1 and CDR2: SGHTA, FQGNSA. V gave up 5 bases and J gave up 4 bases; unmatched junction bases: 6.